The entry below describes one T cell receptor (beta chain). Clones were read by immunoSEQ multiplex PCR, and TCRdb kept only the in-frame ones, dropping some. Here the sample spans about 38,000 clones, 85% being singletons. J gave up 3 bases and V 4 bases, and 3 bases lay outside the gene matches. Germline values: CDR1 SGHRS, CDR2 YFSETQ. The CDR3 is 14 residues long. The sample originates from a study of STAT5B mutations in CD4+ large granular lymphocyte leukemia. The chain is built from TRBV5-1 and TRBJ1-2, with 10 nucleotides matching TRBD1. The specimen sequenced was CD4+ T cells from blood buffy coats. The TCR sequence derives from a human donor in good health. CDR3 in DNA: TGCGCCAGCAGCAGAGGGACAGGGGACTATGGCTACACCTTC. Protein: CASSRGTGDYGYTF.